Shown below are 6 T cell receptor beta chains from a single sample sequenced in a study of Graves' ophthalmopathy and Graves' hyperthyroidism (dated 2018 in TCRdb). The sequencer was an Illumina HiSeq 2000. For repertoire sequencing, the TCR beta CDR3 regions were amplified from RNA transcripts. HTBI primers and the Qiagen OneStep RT-PCR kit were used in a first-round RT-PCR, which was followed by a second-round multiplex PCR, size selection and purification. TCRdb itself trimmed the public reads at Q25 with fastp, ran MiXCR and retained productive beta chains. Every CDR3 protein is listed once, alongside the most common genes and DNA of its rows. A total of 740,000 or so distinct CDR3 sequences appear in this sample, roughly 41% of them only once. The ten top clones hold roughly 45% of the sample. The specimen sequenced was peripheral blood. The receptors derive from an adult man with Graves' ophthalmopathy.

This clonotype was seen ten or more times. The V and J genes are TRBV7-3 and TRBJ1-5, with D uncertain. CDR3 length: 15 amino acids. CDR1 is SGHTA and CDR2 is FQGTGA in the germline V gene. The germline V and J ends were trimmed by 5 bases and 3 bases, with 14 bases remaining between them. The CDR3 coding sequence is TGTGCCAGCAGCCCCCTCGGGTCCGCCAATCAGCCCCAGCATTTT. Protein product: CASSPLGSANQPQHF.

This chain links TRBV6-1 with TRBJ2-7; possible D gene TRBD2, 6 bases. V lost 5 bases, J lost 1 base, and 21 bases lay in between. Germline V gene lookup returns CDR1 MNHNS and CDR2 SASEGT. The CDR3 contains 17 residues. In DNA form, the CDR3 reads TGTGCCAGCAGTACGGGGCCAGTGGGACTCGCATCCTACGAGCAGTACTTC. It is translated as CASSTGPVGLASYEQYF.

The chain combines TRBV7-9 with TRBJ2-7, with a possible D match to TRBD2 (5 bases). V was pared by 5 bases and J by 5 bases, with 10 bases between. Germline-derived CDR1 and CDR2 are SEHNR and FQNEAQ (reference sequence). The CDR3 is 12 amino acids. CDR3: CASSRYGDEQYF. The CDR3 DNA follows: TGTGCCAGCAGCCGTTACGGGGACGAGCAGTACTTC.

Comments on this clonotype: One end of the junction fails to match germline, which may point to a read error. This CDR3 reads CASSFRDRGPSPLHF. The CDR3 coding sequence is TGTGCCAGCAGTTTCCGGGACAGGGGGCCATCACCCCTCCACTTT. The V call is TRBV24-1, the J call TRBJ1-6, with 12 nucleotides matching TRBD1. This CDR3 has 15 amino acids. Germline V gene sequence: CDR1 KGHDR, CDR2 SFDVKD.

The chain couples TRBV18 to TRBJ2-7, with a tentative D call TRBD1 (6 bases). Trimming left V 5 bases short and J 7 bases short, with 21 bases between. This CDR3 region has 15 residues. Germline assignment: CDR1 KGHSH and CDR2 LQKENI. The CDR3 DNA reads as TGTGCCAGCTCAACCGGACAGAGAGGGAACGGGGAGCAGTACTTC. Translated, it gives CASSTGQRGNGEQYF.

This clonotype occurred a few times. The chain combines TRBV6-6 with TRBJ2-6; D remains unclear. The V gene's germline CDR1 is MNHNY and CDR2 SVGAGI (reference sequence). Trimming removed 0 bases from V and 2 bases from J, with 8 bases in between. This CDR3 spans 16 amino acids. The CDR3 DNA reads TGTGCCAGCAGTTACTCGATGTGGGCTGGGGCCAACGTCCTGACTTTC. This gives the protein CASSYSMWAGANVLTF.